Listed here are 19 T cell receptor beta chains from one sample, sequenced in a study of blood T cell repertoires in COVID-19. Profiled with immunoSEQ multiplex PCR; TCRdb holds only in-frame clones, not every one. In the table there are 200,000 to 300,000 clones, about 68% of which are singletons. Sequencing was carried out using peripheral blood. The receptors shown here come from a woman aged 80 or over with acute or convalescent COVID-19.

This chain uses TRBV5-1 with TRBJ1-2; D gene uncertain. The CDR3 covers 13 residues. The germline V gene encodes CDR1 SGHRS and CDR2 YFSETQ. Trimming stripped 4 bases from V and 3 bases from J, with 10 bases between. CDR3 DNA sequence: TGCGCCAGCAGCAGTGCCGGGGACTATGGCTACACCTTC. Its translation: CASSSAGDYGYTF.

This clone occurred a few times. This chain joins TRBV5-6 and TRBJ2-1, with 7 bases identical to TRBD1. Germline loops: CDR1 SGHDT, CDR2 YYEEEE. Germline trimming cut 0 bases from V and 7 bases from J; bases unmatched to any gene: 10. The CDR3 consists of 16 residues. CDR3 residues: CASSLEGAIGLNEQFF. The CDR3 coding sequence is TGTGCCAGCAGCTTGGAGGGGGCCATTGGGTTGAATGAGCAGTTCTTC.

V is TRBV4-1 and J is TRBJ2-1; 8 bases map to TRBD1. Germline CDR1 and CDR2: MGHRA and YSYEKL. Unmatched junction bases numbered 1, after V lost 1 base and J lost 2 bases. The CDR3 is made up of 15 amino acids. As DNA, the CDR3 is TGCGCCAGCAGCCAAGGACAGGGGACCTACAATGAGCAGTTCTTC. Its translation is CASSQGQGTYNEQFF.

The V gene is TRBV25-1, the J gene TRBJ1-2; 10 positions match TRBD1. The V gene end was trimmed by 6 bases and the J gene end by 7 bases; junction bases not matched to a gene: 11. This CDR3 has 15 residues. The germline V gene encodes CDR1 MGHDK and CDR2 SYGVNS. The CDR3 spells CASRDSGTGESGYTF. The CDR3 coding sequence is TGTGCCAGCAGGGACTCCGGGACAGGGGAGTCTGGCTACACCTTC.

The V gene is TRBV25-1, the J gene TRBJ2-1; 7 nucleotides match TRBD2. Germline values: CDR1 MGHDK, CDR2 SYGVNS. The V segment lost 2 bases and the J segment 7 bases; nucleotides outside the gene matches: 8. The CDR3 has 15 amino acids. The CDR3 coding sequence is TGTGCCAGCAGTGAAGGGGAGACTAGCTTAAATGAGCAGTTCTTC. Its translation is CASSEGETSLNEQFF.

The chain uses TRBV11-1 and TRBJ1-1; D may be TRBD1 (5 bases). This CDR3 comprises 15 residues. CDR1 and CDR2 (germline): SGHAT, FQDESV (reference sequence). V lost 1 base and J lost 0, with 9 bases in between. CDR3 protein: CASSLVRGMNTEAFF. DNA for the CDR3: TGTGCCAGCAGCTTAGTGCGGGGGATGAACACTGAAGCTTTCTTT.

DNA of the CDR3: TGCGCCACCTCCATAGCGGGAGGGCCGAGAGGGACCCAGTACTTC. Residues: CATSIAGGPRGTQYF. This chain links TRBV5-1 with TRBJ2-5, with 11 bases lining up with TRBD2. Trimming took 9 bases from V and 7 from J; bases not matched to a gene: 14. This CDR3 has 15 amino acids. Germline loops: CDR1 SGHRS, CDR2 YFSETQ.

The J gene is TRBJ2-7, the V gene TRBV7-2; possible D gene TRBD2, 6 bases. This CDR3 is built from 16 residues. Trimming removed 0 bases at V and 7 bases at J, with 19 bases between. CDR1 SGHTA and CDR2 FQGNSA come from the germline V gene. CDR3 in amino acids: CASSLARGPRVREQYF. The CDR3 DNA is TGTGCCAGCAGCTTAGCGCGGGGACCGAGAGTAAGGGAGCAGTACTTC.

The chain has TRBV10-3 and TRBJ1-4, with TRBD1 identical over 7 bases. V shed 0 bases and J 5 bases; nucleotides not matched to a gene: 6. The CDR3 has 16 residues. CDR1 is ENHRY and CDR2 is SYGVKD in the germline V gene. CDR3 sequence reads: CAISESWDSRNEKLFF. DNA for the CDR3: TGTGCCATCAGTGAGTCGTGGGACAGCCGGAATGAAAAACTGTTTTTT.

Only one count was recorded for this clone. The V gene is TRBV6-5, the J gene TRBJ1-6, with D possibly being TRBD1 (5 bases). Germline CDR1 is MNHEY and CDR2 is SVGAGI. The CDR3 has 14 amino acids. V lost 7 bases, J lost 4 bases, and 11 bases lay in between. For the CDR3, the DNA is TGTGCCAGCACCCCGGGGGATTATAATTCACCCCTCCACTTT. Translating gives CASTPGDYNSPLHF.

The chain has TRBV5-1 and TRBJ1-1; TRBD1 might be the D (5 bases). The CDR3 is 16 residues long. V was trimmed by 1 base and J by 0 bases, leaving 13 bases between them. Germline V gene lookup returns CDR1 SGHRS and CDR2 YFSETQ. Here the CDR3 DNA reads TGCGCCAGCAGCTTGAGTTCTGGACAAGTGAACACTGAAGCTTTCTTT. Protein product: CASSLSSGQVNTEAFF.

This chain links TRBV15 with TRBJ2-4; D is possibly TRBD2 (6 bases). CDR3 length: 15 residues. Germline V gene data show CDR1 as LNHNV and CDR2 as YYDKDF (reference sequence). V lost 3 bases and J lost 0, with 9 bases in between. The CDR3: CATSRGTVAKNIQYF. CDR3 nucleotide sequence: TGTGCCACCAGCAGGGGGACTGTAGCCAAAAACATTCAGTACTTC.

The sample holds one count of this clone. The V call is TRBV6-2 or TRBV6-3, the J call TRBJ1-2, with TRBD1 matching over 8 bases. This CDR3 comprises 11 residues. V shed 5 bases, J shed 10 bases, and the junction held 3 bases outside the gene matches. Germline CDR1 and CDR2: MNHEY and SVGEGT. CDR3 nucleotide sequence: TGTGCCAGCAGTGACAGGGGACACTACACCTTC. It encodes CASSDRGHYTF.

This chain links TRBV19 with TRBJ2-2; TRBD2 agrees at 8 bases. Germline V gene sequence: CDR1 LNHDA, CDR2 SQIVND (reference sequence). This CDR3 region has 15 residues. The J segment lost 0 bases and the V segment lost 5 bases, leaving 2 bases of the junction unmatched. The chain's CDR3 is CASSLSGTNTGELFF. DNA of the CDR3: TGTGCCAGTAGTCTTAGCGGGACGAACACCGGGGAGCTGTTTTTT.

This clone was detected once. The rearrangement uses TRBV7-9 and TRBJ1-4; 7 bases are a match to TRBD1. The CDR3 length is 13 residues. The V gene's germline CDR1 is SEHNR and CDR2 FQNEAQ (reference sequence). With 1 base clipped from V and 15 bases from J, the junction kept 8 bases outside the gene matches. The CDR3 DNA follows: TGTGCCAGCAGCTTAGGAGGGGACAGAGATTTGTTTTTT. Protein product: CASSLGGDRDLFF.

CDR3 in DNA: TGTGCCAGCAGTTGGGGTCTAGCGGAAAACATTCAGTACTTC. Translated, it gives CASSWGLAENIQYF. The chain carries TRBV6-5 and TRBJ2-4, with 7 bases matching TRBD2. The germline V gene has CDR1 MNHEY and CDR2 SVGAGI. The junction had 5 bases not matched to a gene; V was cut back by 4 bases and J by 5 bases. There are 14 residues in the CDR3.

CDR3 bases: TGTGCCAGCAGTCCCCGTAATCCGGGACAGGGGGCGAGAGGCTACACCTTC. Translating gives CASSPRNPGQGARGYTF. The chain employs TRBV6-6 and TRBJ1-2; 12 nucleotides align to TRBD1. Trimming removed 5 bases from V and 8 bases from J; junction bases left unmatched: 15. This CDR3 spans 17 amino acids. CDR1 and CDR2 from the germline V gene are MNHNY and SVGAGI (reference sequence).

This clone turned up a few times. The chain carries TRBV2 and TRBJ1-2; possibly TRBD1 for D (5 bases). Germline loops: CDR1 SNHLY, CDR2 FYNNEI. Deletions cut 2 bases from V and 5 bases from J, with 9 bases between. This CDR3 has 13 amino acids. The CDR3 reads CASSEWRGYGYTF. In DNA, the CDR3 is TGTGCCAGCAGTGAATGGAGGGGATATGGCTACACCTTC.

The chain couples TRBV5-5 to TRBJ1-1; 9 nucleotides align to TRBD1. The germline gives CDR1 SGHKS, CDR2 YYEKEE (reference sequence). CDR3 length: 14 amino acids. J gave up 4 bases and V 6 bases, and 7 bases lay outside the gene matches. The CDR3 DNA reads TGTGCCAGCACCGGGGACAGGGTGAGCACTGAAGCTTTCTTT. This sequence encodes CASTGDRVSTEAFF.